Listed below are T cell receptor beta chains from one sample, sequenced in a study of patients and donors after allogeneic stem cell transplantation. From the RT-PCR reads, TCRdb called clonotypes with MiXCR, one entry per CDR3 protein. The repertoire holds about 200,000 distinct CDR3 sequences, with roughly two fifths as singletons. Source material: blood, either unsorted or a sorted T cell fraction (not recorded which). The source of these receptors is a human donor who was either an allogeneic HSCT recipient or a stem cell or donor lymphocyte infusion donor (not recorded which). It is not recorded whose cells these are; they may come from a transplant donor. Each CDR3 is given with its conserved first and last residue. The order of the fields is D gene, CDR3 length, clone size, J gene, V gene, CDR3 DNA, CDR3 protein. D genes are given only for firm matches. Not every row has a clone size; where given, it reads once, few, many or a size class.

d_gene: TRBD2; len: 16; abundance: NA; j_gene: TRBJ2-1; v_gene: TRBV9; CDR3nt: TGTGCCAGCAGCGTAGAAAGCGGGAGCTCCTACAATGAGCAGTTCTTC; CDR3aa: CASSVESGSSYNEQFF
d_gene: TRBD2; len: 18; abundance: NA; j_gene: TRBJ2-7; v_gene: TRBV4-3; CDR3nt: TGCGCCAGCAGCCAAGATCAAAGCGGGACTAGCTCTCGAGGAGAGCAGTACTTC; CDR3aa: CASSQDQSGTSSRGEQYF
d_gene: NA; len: 15; abundance: NA; j_gene: TRBJ2-2; v_gene: TRBV7-9; CDR3nt: TGTGCCAGCAGCCCCGGGATCATAAACACCGGGGAGCTGTTTTTT; CDR3aa: CASSPGIINTGELFF
d_gene: TRBD1; len: 15; abundance: NA; j_gene: TRBJ2-1; v_gene: TRBV12-3/TRBV12-4; CDR3nt: TGTGCCAGCAGTTTTCTGGACAGGACCTACAATGAGCAGTTCTTC; CDR3aa: CASSFLDRTYNEQFF
d_gene: TRBD1; len: 14; abundance: few; j_gene: TRBJ1-2; v_gene: TRBV20-1; CDR3nt: TGCAGTGCTAGAGGAGGGACAGCTATTTATGGCTACACCTTC; CDR3aa: CSARGGTAIYGYTF
d_gene: NA; len: 13; abundance: NA; j_gene: TRBJ2-7; v_gene: TRBV4-3; CDR3nt: TGCGCCAGCAGCCAAGCCTCGGCTGGGGAGCAGTACTTC; CDR3aa: CASSQASAGEQYF
d_gene: NA; len: 12; abundance: NA; j_gene: TRBJ1-2; v_gene: TRBV12-3/TRBV12-4; CDR3nt: TGTGCCAGCAGCTCCCAGAGGTATGGCTACACCTTC; CDR3aa: CASSSQRYGYTF
d_gene: NA; len: 13; abundance: NA; j_gene: TRBJ1-1; v_gene: TRBV5-1; CDR3nt: TGCGCCAGCCGCGCCGGGGTGAACACTGAAGCTTTCTTT; CDR3aa: CASRAGVNTEAFF
d_gene: NA; len: 15; abundance: NA; j_gene: TRBJ2-7; v_gene: TRBV11-1; CDR3nt: TGTGCCAGCAGCTTAGTCGGCGATTGGTCCTACGAGCAGTACTTC; CDR3aa: CASSLVGDWSYEQYF
d_gene: NA; len: 12; abundance: NA; j_gene: TRBJ1-1; v_gene: TRBV20-1; CDR3nt: TGCAGTGCTAGACCCACCGACACTGAAGCTTTCTTT; CDR3aa: CSARPTDTEAFF
d_gene: TRBD1; len: 17; abundance: NA; j_gene: TRBJ1-1; v_gene: TRBV15; CDR3nt: TGTGCCACCAGCAGGACAAGCAGGGGGGGAATGAACACTGAAGCTTTCTTT; CDR3aa: CATSRTSRGGMNTEAFF
d_gene: NA; len: 13; abundance: few; j_gene: TRBJ1-2; v_gene: TRBV6-5; CDR3nt: TGTGCCAGCAGTGGGGGGTCTGGGCTGGGCTACACCTTC; CDR3aa: CASSGGSGLGYTF
d_gene: TRBD1; len: 14; abundance: few; j_gene: TRBJ1-1; v_gene: TRBV5-6; CDR3nt: TGTGCCAGCAGCTTTCTAACAGGGGGCCCTGAAGCTTTCTTT; CDR3aa: CASSFLTGGPEAFF
d_gene: NA; len: 13; abundance: NA; j_gene: TRBJ2-1; v_gene: TRBV29-1; CDR3nt: TGCAGCGTTGAGGACGGGACAACCAATGAGCAGTTCTTC; CDR3aa: CSVEDGTTNEQFF
d_gene: TRBD1; len: 15; abundance: few; j_gene: TRBJ2-3; v_gene: TRBV12-3/TRBV12-4; CDR3nt: TGTGCCAGCAGTGGGGACAGGACCTTAGAAAATACGCAGTATTTT; CDR3aa: CASSGDRTLENTQYF
d_gene: NA; len: 13; abundance: NA; j_gene: TRBJ1-1; v_gene: TRBV6-5; CDR3nt: TGTGCCAGCAGTGGTCCGGGACTAGCTGAAGCTTTCTTT; CDR3aa: CASSGPGLAEAFF
d_gene: TRBD2; len: 16; abundance: few; j_gene: TRBJ2-7; v_gene: TRBV5-6; CDR3nt: TGTGCCAGCAGCTTCGATATGCGAGCGGGATTTGAAGAGCAGTACTTC; CDR3aa: CASSFDMRAGFEEQYF
d_gene: TRBD2; len: 14; abundance: NA; j_gene: TRBJ2-7; v_gene: TRBV29-1; CDR3nt: TGCAGCGTTGAAGTTCTAGTTGCGGGGGGCGAGCAGTACTTC; CDR3aa: CSVEVLVAGGEQYF
d_gene: NA; len: 13; abundance: few; j_gene: TRBJ1-3; v_gene: TRBV29-1; CDR3nt: TGCAGCGTACCTTCAGGGGACGGAAACACCATATATTTT; CDR3aa: CSVPSGDGNTIYF
d_gene: NA; len: 14; abundance: many; j_gene: TRBJ1-1; v_gene: TRBV5-1; CDR3nt: TGCGCCAGCAGCTTGGATGGTGCGAACACTGAAGCTTTCTTT; CDR3aa: CASSLDGANTEAFF
d_gene: TRBD1; len: 14; abundance: NA; j_gene: TRBJ2-3; v_gene: TRBV12-3/TRBV12-4; CDR3nt: TGTGCCAGCAGCACAGGGGACCGCACAGATACGCAGTATTTT; CDR3aa: CASSTGDRTDTQYF
d_gene: NA; len: 13; abundance: few; j_gene: TRBJ1-2; v_gene: TRBV28; CDR3nt: TGTGCCAGCAGTTTTCGGGGGAACAGTGGCTACACCTTC; CDR3aa: CASSFRGNSGYTF
d_gene: TRBD2; len: 13; abundance: NA; j_gene: TRBJ2-5; v_gene: TRBV12-3/TRBV12-4; CDR3nt: TGTGCCAGCAGTTTGAATATAAAGACTAGCGGCTACTTC; CDR3aa: CASSLNIKTSGYF
d_gene: NA; len: 17; abundance: once; j_gene: TRBJ2-1; v_gene: TRBV5-1; CDR3nt: TGCGCCAGCAGCCCAGGACTCACGGCGGGCTCCTACAATGAGCAGTTCTTC; CDR3aa: CASSPGLTAGSYNEQFF
d_gene: NA; len: 13; abundance: NA; j_gene: TRBJ1-2; v_gene: TRBV30; CDR3nt: TGTGCCTGGAGGACGGGTCCCTCATATGGCTACACCTTC; CDR3aa: CAWRTGPSYGYTF
d_gene: NA; len: 14; abundance: few; j_gene: TRBJ2-7; v_gene: TRBV12-3/TRBV12-4; CDR3nt: TGTGCCAGCAGTCCGAGCGGGTCGGCCATCGAGCAGTACTTC; CDR3aa: CASSPSGSAIEQYF
d_gene: TRBD1; len: 16; abundance: NA; j_gene: TRBJ2-1; v_gene: TRBV25-1; CDR3nt: TGTGCCAGCAGTGAATCGGACAGGGGGGGATACAATGAGCAGTTCTTC; CDR3aa: CASSESDRGGYNEQFF
d_gene: NA; len: 15; abundance: NA; j_gene: TRBJ2-1; v_gene: TRBV6-5; CDR3nt: TGTGCCAGCAGTTACGTTCCCGGCTCCTACAATGAGCAGTTCTTC; CDR3aa: CASSYVPGSYNEQFF
d_gene: NA; len: 15; abundance: few; j_gene: TRBJ1-1; v_gene: TRBV20-1; CDR3nt: TGCAGTGCTAGAGGAGATCGGGGGGCAAGCACTGAAGCTTTCTTT; CDR3aa: CSARGDRGASTEAFF
d_gene: TRBD2; len: 18; abundance: NA; j_gene: TRBJ2-5; v_gene: TRBV14; CDR3nt: TGTGCCAGCAGCCAACCCCTCGGACTAGCGGGCTTCAAAGAGACCCAGTACTTC; CDR3aa: CASSQPLGLAGFKETQYF
d_gene: NA; len: 16; abundance: NA; j_gene: TRBJ2-3; v_gene: TRBV9; CDR3nt: TGTGCCAGCAGCGCCCAACCCCGCGGGTACACAGATACGCAGTATTTT; CDR3aa: CASSAQPRGYTDTQYF
d_gene: NA; len: 13; abundance: many; j_gene: TRBJ1-2; v_gene: TRBV12-3/TRBV12-4; CDR3nt: TGTGCCAGCAGTCCCGGGCCCGAGGGGGGCTACACCTTC; CDR3aa: CASSPGPEGGYTF
d_gene: TRBD1; len: 13; abundance: few; j_gene: TRBJ2-3; v_gene: TRBV30; CDR3nt: TGTGCCTGGAGTGGACAGGGGGGAGATACGCAGTATTTT; CDR3aa: CAWSGQGGDTQYF
d_gene: NA; len: 15; abundance: NA; j_gene: TRBJ1-1; v_gene: TRBV29-1; CDR3nt: TGCAGCGTTCTCGTTGGCGCCATTAGGAACACTGAAGCTTTCTTT; CDR3aa: CSVLVGAIRNTEAFF